Shown below are 22 T cell receptor beta chains from a single sample sequenced in a study of T cells in Graves' hyperthyroidism and ophthalmopathy. Amplification targeted TCR beta CDR3 regions from RNA transcripts. The HTBI primer set was used in a first-round RT-PCR of the TCR CDR3. A single record per CDR3 protein comes from TCRdb applying MiXCR to the multiplex PCR reads. The table lists over 300,000 distinct CDR3 sequences, about 14% of them singletons. The specimen was blood. These TCRs come from an older woman with Graves' hyperthyroidism.

There are many counts of this clonotype. V is TRBV5-4 and J is TRBJ2-1, with D unclear. Germline values: CDR1 SGHNT, CDR2 YYREEE (reference sequence). Trimming left V 2 bases short and J 6 bases short, with 9 bases between. This CDR3 comprises 13 residues. CDR3 sequence (DNA): TGTGCCAGCAGCTTAAGCGTTTCCAATGAGCAGTTCTTC. It translates to CASSLSVSNEQFF.

The table lists this clonotype with many counts. The rearrangement joins TRBV6-5 to TRBJ2-5; D is possibly TRBD1 (6 bases). V gave up 2 bases and J gave up 5 bases, with 12 bases separating them. This CDR3 region has 14 residues. Germline V gene data show CDR1 as MNHEY and CDR2 as SVGAGI. Here the CDR3 reads CASSYRQADETQYF. The CDR3 DNA follows: TGTGCCAGCAGTTACAGACAGGCGGACGAGACCCAGTACTTC.

This rearrangement joins TRBV12-3 or TRBV12-4 to TRBJ2-1; 9 bases match TRBD1. With V trimmed by 6 bases and J by 6 bases, 9 bases remained unmatched. CDR3 length: 15 residues. The CDR3 bases are TGTGCCAGCAGCCCCCGGACAGGGGCTTTCAATGAGCAGTTCTTC. Its protein product is CASSPRTGAFNEQFF.

At least ten counts were recorded for this clonotype. The chain combines TRBV12-5 with TRBJ2-1; no clear D. This CDR3 region has 12 residues. The germline V and J ends were trimmed by 5 bases and 6 bases, with 8 bases remaining between them. CDR1 and CDR2 (germline): LGHNT, FRNRAP. CDR3 sequence: CASGALSNEQFF. DNA of the CDR3: TGTGCTAGTGGTGCGTTGAGCAATGAGCAGTTCTTC. The entire variable domain, with the rest obtained from reference TRBV12-5 and TRBJ2-1, is as follows: DARVTQTPRHKVTEMGQEVTMRCQPILGHNTVFWYRQTMMQGLELLAYFRNRAPLDDSGMPKDRFSAEMPDATLATLKIQPSEPRDSAVYFCASGALSNEQFFGPGTRLTVL.

This chain links TRBV20-1 with TRBJ1-5, with D perhaps TRBD1 (5 bases). CDR3 length: 15 residues. Germline CDR1 DFQATT, CDR2 SNEGSKA (reference sequence). V lost 4 bases to trimming and J lost 2 bases, with 15 bases between them. Here the CDR3 reads CSAKIQASGNQPQHF. In DNA form, the CDR3 reads TGCAGTGCTAAGATACAGGCGTCCGGCAATCAGCCCCAGCATTTT.

This clonotype was seen a handful of times. V is TRBV12-3 or TRBV12-4 and J is TRBJ2-2; 9 nucleotides match TRBD1. The ends lost 6 bases at V and 5 bases at J; junction bases unmatched: 7. The CDR3 is 15 residues long. As DNA, the CDR3 is TGTGCCAGCAGGCGGGGACAGGGATTAACCGGGGAGCTGTTTTTT. It translates to CASRRGQGLTGELFF.

This rearrangement joins TRBV20-1 to TRBJ2-5, with 7 positions matching TRBD1. Germline V lookup: CDR1 DFQATT, CDR2 SNEGSKA (reference sequence). V lost 1 base and J lost 4; bases outside the gene matches: 6. The CDR3 runs 14 residues. For the CDR3, the DNA is TGCAGTGCTAGAGCCGTCGACAGGGCAGAGACCCAGTACTTC. Its translation: CSARAVDRAETQYF.

This clonotype came up many times. The chain uses TRBV2 and TRBJ2-7; D perhaps matches TRBD2 (5 bases). Trimming took 4 bases from V and 0 from J, leaving 13 bases between them. Germline V gene sequence: CDR1 SNHLY, CDR2 FYNNEI. The CDR3 covers 15 residues. CDR3 DNA: TGTGCCAGCAGTGCGGAGGATACGAGCTCCTACGAGCAGTACTTC. Encoded protein: CASSAEDTSSYEQYF.

This clonotype was observed many times. V is TRBV28 and J is TRBJ1-5; 7 nucleotides match TRBD1. The V gene's germline CDR1 is MDHEN and CDR2 SYDVKM. The ends lost 6 bases at V and 3 bases at J; junction bases unmatched: 8. The CDR3 length is 15 residues. The CDR3 loop is CASRSTGLDNQPQHF. In nucleotides, the CDR3 is TGTGCCAGCAGGTCGACAGGGCTTGACAATCAGCCCCAGCATTTT.

The genes are TRBV24-1 and TRBJ2-3; TRBD2 matches at 14 bases. Germline CDR1 and CDR2: KGHDR and SFDVKD. There are 18 residues in the CDR3. With 5 bases clipped from V and 3 bases from J, the junction kept 9 bases outside the gene matches. DNA for the CDR3: TGTGCCACCAGTGCCTGGGGACTAGCGGGAGATTTGACAGATACGCAGTATTTT. Its protein is CATSAWGLAGDLTDTQYF.

This rearrangement joins TRBV9 to TRBJ1-1, with TRBD1 matching over 10 bases. Unmatched junction bases numbered 8, after V lost 4 bases and J lost 8 bases. The V gene's germline CDR1 is SGDLS and CDR2 YYNGEE. This CDR3 is built from 14 residues. The CDR3 nucleotides are TGTGCCAGCAGCCTAGGGGGGGGACAGGGGGAAGCTTTCTTT. This translates into CASSLGGGQGEAFF.

This clonotype has more than one count but fewer than ten. This chain links TRBV12-3 or TRBV12-4 with TRBJ1-5; weak D call: TRBD1 (6 bases). The CDR3 has 14 residues. V was cut by 4 bases and J by 10 bases, with 17 bases left in between. The CDR3: CASSYRDTEGPQHF. CDR3 DNA sequence: TGTGCCAGCAGTTACCGGGACACAGAAGGACCCCAGCATTTT.

In this sample, this clonotype turned up many times. The V and J genes are TRBV3-1 and TRBJ2-7, with D maybe TRBD2 (5 bases). This CDR3 contains 16 residues. Germline loops: CDR1 LGHDT, CDR2 YNNKEL (reference sequence). Trimming left V 5 bases short and J 6 bases short, with 23 bases between. The CDR3 coding sequence is TGTGCCAGCAGCGCCCGATCCTTCGTACCGGGAAGCGAGCAGTACTTC. Residues: CASSARSFVPGSEQYF.

There are a few counts of this clonotype. The J gene is TRBJ1-1, the V gene TRBV18; D is unclear. The CDR3 has 13 residues. Trimming left V 6 bases short and J 5 bases short, with 13 bases between. The germline CDR1 and CDR2 sequences are KGHSH and LQKENI. The CDR3 sequence is CASSPSLRTEAFF. The CDR3 bases are TGTGCCAGCTCCCCGTCTCTGAGGACTGAAGCTTTCTTT.

This clonotype was counted many times. The rearrangement joins TRBV6-1 to TRBJ2-7; possibly TRBD2 for D (5 bases). Trimming pared 5 bases from V and 2 bases from J, leaving 16 bases between. Germline V gene sequence: CDR1 MNHNS, CDR2 SASEGT. The CDR3 has 15 amino acids. CDR3 in amino acids: CASSFLGSTTYEQYF. In nucleotides, the CDR3 is TGTGCCAGCAGTTTCCTGGGGTCGACTACCTACGAGCAGTACTTC.

This clonotype was seen ten or more times. This chain uses TRBV27 with TRBJ2-1, with D possibly called TRBD1 or TRBD2 (5 bases each). CDR3 length equals 12 residues. Between the trimmed V and J ends, which lost 6 bases and 7 bases, there was a span of 10 bases. Germline CDR1 and CDR2: MNHEY and SMNVEV (reference sequence). CDR3 in DNA: TGTGCCAGCAGCGGGACGTGGAATGAGCAGTTCTTC. Protein: CASSGTWNEQFF.

This clonotype was seen at least ten times. The chain has TRBV28 and TRBJ2-3; TRBD2 agrees at 7 bases. Per the germline V gene, CDR1 is MDHEN and CDR2 is SYDVKM. The trim removed 5 bases at V and 2 bases at J, leaving 7 bases unmatched. The CDR3 consists of 15 residues. As DNA, the CDR3 is TGTGCCAGCAGTGTCCCGGGAGGAAACACAGATACGCAGTATTTT. It yields the protein CASSVPGGNTDTQYF. Based on the CDR3 plus reference TRBV28 and TRBJ2-3, the full variable domain is DVKVTQSSRYLVKRTGEKVFLECVQDMDHENMFWYRQDPGLGLRLIYFSYDVKMKEKGDIPEGYSVSREKKERFSLILESASTNQTSMYLCASSVPGGNTDTQYFGPGTRLTVL.

V gene TRBV19 combines with J gene TRBJ1-5; perhaps TRBD1 as D (6 bases). Germline loops: CDR1 LNHDA, CDR2 SQIVND (reference sequence). The CDR3 sequence is 15 residues long. V lost 5 bases to trimming and J lost 4 bases, with 15 bases between them. The CDR3 region is CASSPTRQANQPQHF. CDR3 DNA sequence: TGTGCCAGTAGTCCTACCCGACAGGCGAATCAGCCCCAGCATTTT.

This clonotype was recorded many times. The chain carries TRBV6-1 and TRBJ2-1; 14 bases fit TRBD2. The V gene's germline CDR1 is MNHNS and CDR2 SASEGT. J gave up 6 bases and V 6 bases, and 7 bases lay outside the gene matches. The CDR3 has 16 residues. CDR3 amino acids: CASRGTSGSYINEQFF. CDR3 coding DNA: TGTGCCAGCAGAGGGACTAGCGGGAGCTACATCAATGAGCAGTTCTTC.

The chain uses TRBV20-1 and TRBJ2-5; 9 bases fit TRBD1. Germline loops: CDR1 DFQATT, CDR2 SNEGSKA (reference sequence). The CDR3 is made up of 13 amino acids. The V and J ends lost 7 bases and 5 bases, in that order; junction bases with no gene match: 8. The CDR3 here is CSVPGQGRETQYF. CDR3 nucleotide sequence: TGCAGTGTTCCGGGACAGGGAAGGGAGACCCAGTACTTC.

This clonotype was found many times. The gene calls are TRBV10-3 and TRBJ1-1; D is uncertain. V lost 7 bases and J 4 bases, leaving 10 bases between the germline ends. Per the germline V gene, CDR1 is ENHRY and CDR2 is SYGVKD. This CDR3 spans 12 amino acids. CDR3 sequence: CAIKASGTEAFF. CDR3 nucleotide sequence: TGTGCCATCAAAGCGTCGGGCACTGAAGCTTTCTTT.

This clonotype appeared a few times. This chain joins TRBV20-1 and TRBJ2-3, with 9 positions matching TRBD1. The germline V gene encodes CDR1 DFQATT and CDR2 SNEGSKA (reference sequence). The CDR3 loop spans 15 amino acids. The V gene end was trimmed by 3 bases and the J gene end by 2 bases; junction bases not matched to a gene: 6. The CDR3 DNA is TGCAGTGCTAGGTCGACAGGGGGAAACACAGATACGCAGTATTTT. It specifies CSARSTGGNTDTQYF.